This TCR beta chain was identified during a study of blood T cell repertoires in COVID-19 (dated by TCRdb to about 2020). About the investigation overall: Samples from collaborators originated in the United States, Italy and Spain and spanned both the acute and convalescent phases of COVID-19. The prospective study material was composed of cDNA or gDNA derived from T cells, B-cell-depleted T cells, or PBMCs. The dataset comprised deeply sampled blood TCRbeta repertoires from subjects exposed to, actively infected with, or recovered from COVID-19. The repertoires were released in a freely available public database intended as a resource for research on the immune response to SARS-CoV-2. The samples were drawn from two sources: the first 160 participants of the ongoing ImmuneRACE study, and 1,000 to 1,500 subjects contributed by 6 global collaborators. The sample metadata nearly always contained a de-identified subject ID, COVID-19 status, age in years and sex. Where available, HLA class I and class II types were obtained from metadata supplied by the sample provider rather than from assay-based typing. What the study reported, not specific to this receptor: Clinical and demographic metadata were provided uncurated, with the amount varying by source and participant.

TCRbeta CDR3 regions were amplified from genomic DNA using the immunoSEQ Assay, a bias-controlled multiplex PCR. As for how the authors treated the data: Within the assay, amplification of reference gene primers was used to estimate how many nucleated cells each sample contained. To quantify the absolute abundance of each unique TCRbeta CDR3 rearrangement, sequence reads were collapsed and filtered. For each sample, productive Simpson clonality was calculated by taking the square root of Simpson's diversity index across productive rearrangements. TCRdb holds this immuneACCESS table with in-frame rearrangements only. Some clones are missing; in checked studies, unresolved V genes explain under half, and the rest has no known cause. V and J calls and clone size follow that table, whereas D and trimming were derived from the DNA. The table for this sample lists a few hundred thousand clones; 70% to 90% of them were counted only once. Jointly, the top ten make up about 1.2% of the sample.

CDR1 and CDR2 are drawn from the germline V gene: SGDLS, YYNGEE. The CDR3 covers 17 residues, taking in both the cysteine and the phenylalanine. Left in the record is the CDR3 DNA by itself, 51 bases read in frame from the first base. A distance of 13 bases separates the germline ends of V and J, which lose 0 bases and 0 bases respectively. Participants in the prospective study were enrolled through a virtual design, were aged roughly 18 to 90 years, and lived in about 25 United States geographic areas. To assign participants to cohorts, the prospective study relied on clinical history that participants themselves reported in a screening survey and a study questionnaire. In the prospective study, whole blood, serum and a nasopharyngeal or oropharyngeal swab were collected from each participant by mobile phlebotomists. Additional blood draws and questionnaires over a 2-month period could optionally be provided by prospective study participants. Prospective study blood samples were shipped either frozen or at room temperature before DNA extraction.

Notes on this clone: There is no known antigen for this receptor. The sample holds no much larger clone one base away, and base qualities are not on file.

This TCR derives from a woman in her 40s with acute COVID-19. Sequencing was carried out using PBMCs or T cells enriched from blood (not recorded which). The chain couples TRBV9 to TRBJ2-1; the D gene is perhaps TRBD2, from 6 matching bases. DNA sequence: TGTGCCAGCAGCGTAGTGGTGGGAGGAGACTCCTACAATGAGCAGTTCTTC. It codes for CASSVVVGGDSYNEQFF.